A single sample is the source of the 17 T cell receptor beta chains below, sequenced in a study of somatic mutations in cytotoxic T cells in rheumatoid arthritis. This table comes from immunoSEQ multiplex PCR, and its TCRdb copy is limited to in-frame clones, with some not included. The table shows just over 20,000 clones, with approximately 80% occurring only once. Sequencing was done on a sample of CD8+ T cells sorted from blood. Source of these receptors: an adult with rheumatoid arthritis.

The chain uses TRBV20-1 and TRBJ1-5, with D tentatively TRBD1 (5 bases). V was cut by 3 bases and J by 7 bases, with 7 bases left in between. The CDR3 consists of 11 residues. CDR1 and CDR2 from the germline V gene are DFQATT and SNEGSKA (reference sequence). DNA of the CDR3: TGCAGTGCTAGTCGGGGGCAGCCCCAGCATTTT. Protein: CSASRGQPQHF.

The chain links TRBV10-3 to TRBJ2-7; D is unclear. This CDR3 spans 14 amino acids. The germline V gene has CDR1 ENHRY and CDR2 SYGVKD. Trimming took 5 bases from V and 2 from J, leaving 13 bases between them. CDR3 region: CAISFSDGPYEQYF. The CDR3 DNA follows: TGTGCCATCAGTTTTTCGGACGGCCCCTACGAGCAGTACTTC.

The chain links TRBV4-1 to TRBJ2-3; D is undetermined. V lost 3 bases and J 4 bases, leaving 8 bases between the germline ends. CDR3 size: 13 residues. Germline CDR1 is MGHRA and CDR2 is YSYEKL. CDR3 loop: CASSQAEADTQYF. CDR3 bases: TGCGCCAGCAGCCAGGCCGAAGCAGATACGCAGTATTTT.

For this clone: In this CDR3 the conserved last residue, phenylalanine or tryptophan, is missing, so a read error is likely. The chain employs TRBV15 and TRBJ1-6, with unresolved D. V was cut by 3 bases and J by 10 bases, with 16 bases left in between. The CDR3 spans 15 residues. Germline V gene data show CDR1 as LNHNV and CDR2 as YYDKDF (reference sequence). CDR3 DNA sequence: TGTGCCACCAGCAGGGTAGGGCTCGCACTATCACCCCTCCACCTT. It is translated as CATSRVGLALSPLHL.

This chain links TRBV4-1 with TRBJ2-3, with D maybe TRBD1 (5 bases). CDR1 and CDR2 from the germline V gene are MGHRA and YSYEKL. The ends were cut back, 1 base at V and 5 bases at J, with 7 bases in the middle. The CDR3 spans 13 residues. CDR3 region: CASSQGRGDTQYF. Written as DNA, the CDR3 is TGCGCCAGCAGCCAAGGTAGGGGAGATACGCAGTATTTT.

This rearrangement joins TRBV14 to TRBJ2-7; TRBD1 aligns across 7 bases. The CDR3 runs 16 residues. From germline, CDR1 is SGHDN and CDR2 FVKESK. The J segment lost 7 bases and the V segment lost 0 bases, leaving 12 bases of the junction unmatched. CDR3 bases: TGTGCCAGCAGCCAAGATCCCGGGACAGCCCCTCTGGAGCAGTACTTC. Translated: CASSQDPGTAPLEQYF.

CDR3 nucleotides: TGCGCCAGCTGCTGGAAGGAGCAGTACTTC. Translation: CASCWKEQYF. The chain couples TRBV10-1 to TRBJ2-7, with D unclear. The V end lost 8 bases, the J end lost 7 bases, and 9 bases lay between the germline ends. CDR1 WNHNN and CDR2 SYGVQD come from the germline V gene (reference sequence). This CDR3 is built from 10 residues.

This clone was counted only a few times. The chain has TRBV9 and TRBJ2-7; TRBD2 matches at 8 bases. The J segment lost 2 bases and the V segment lost 0 bases, leaving 4 bases of the junction unmatched. The CDR3 covers 15 residues. In germline, CDR1 is SGDLS, CDR2 YYNGEE. CDR3: CASSVAAGVAYEQYF. For the CDR3, the DNA is TGTGCCAGCAGCGTAGCAGCGGGAGTAGCCTACGAGCAGTACTTC.

V and J are TRBV27 and TRBJ2-1; a possible D gene is TRBD1 (6 bases). This CDR3 is built from 13 residues. V was shortened by 5 bases and J by 8 bases, with 13 bases between the two germline ends. The V gene's germline CDR1 is MNHEY and CDR2 SMNVEV (reference sequence). CDR3 residues: CASSPGGGYEQFF. The CDR3 nucleotides read TGTGCCAGCAGTCCCGGTGGGGGCTATGAGCAGTTCTTC.

The rearrangement links TRBV6-6 to TRBJ2-1; tentative D call: TRBD2 (5 bases). The CDR3 contains 13 residues. The germline CDR1 and CDR2 sequences are MNHNY and SVGAGI (reference sequence). V lost 4 bases and J 4 bases, leaving 8 bases between the germline ends. The CDR3 is CASSFGLYNEQFF. The CDR3 DNA reads as TGTGCCAGCAGTTTCGGACTTTACAATGAGCAGTTCTTC.

There are a few counts of this clone. V is TRBV11-3 and J is TRBJ2-7, with 9 bases lining up with TRBD2. Germline V gene lookup returns CDR1 SGHNT and CDR2 YENEEA. J gave up 2 bases and V 2 bases, and 10 bases lay outside the gene matches. This CDR3 comprises 17 residues. CDR3 nucleotides: TGTGCCAGCAGCTTACCCGATAATAGCGGGAGAGCCTACGAGCAGTACTTC. Protein sequence: CASSLPDNSGRAYEQYF.

The gene calls are TRBV6-1 and TRBJ2-7; D might be TRBD1 or TRBD2, each matching 5 bases. This CDR3 contains 15 residues. Trimming pared 2 bases from V and 4 bases from J, leaving 15 bases between. The V gene's germline CDR1 is MNHNS and CDR2 SASEGT. The CDR3 nucleotides read TGTGCCAGCAGTGAACTGTGGGGGAGTGGGTACGAGCAGTACTTC. Protein sequence: CASSELWGSGYEQYF.

This chain connects TRBV7-3 to TRBJ2-1; 10 nucleotides agree with TRBD2. The CDR3 runs to 17 residues. V was pared by 1 base and J by 5 bases, with 8 bases of the junction left unmatched. CDR1 is SGHTA and CDR2 is FQGTGA in the germline V gene. CDR3 nucleotides: TGTGCCAGCAGCTTAAGAGCTGGACTAGCGGTGGACAATGAGCAGTTCTTC. This sequence encodes CASSLRAGLAVDNEQFF.

This clone was seen a few times. This chain links TRBV5-6 with TRBJ1-3; D possibly corresponds to TRBD1 (5 bases). Germline V gives CDR1 SGHDT, CDR2 YYEEEE. CDR3 length: 14 amino acids. Trimming cost V 4 bases and J 1 base, with 9 bases left between them. The CDR3 is CASSHPGSGNTIYF. The CDR3 region has the DNA TGTGCCAGCAGCCATCCAGGGTCTGGAAACACCATATATTTT.

This sequence joins TRBV19 and TRBJ1-2; 7 bases align to TRBD1. The germline V gene encodes CDR1 LNHDA and CDR2 SQIVND (reference sequence). This CDR3 spans 15 amino acids. The ends lost 5 bases at V and 2 bases at J; junction bases unmatched: 8. CDR3 bases: TGTGCCAGTAGTGCCGGGGACAGCCTAAACTATGGCTACACCTTC. Its protein is CASSAGDSLNYGYTF.

V usage is TRBV13 and J usage is TRBJ2-3; 9 bases are a match to TRBD2. The CDR3 consists of 15 residues. Germline V gene sequence: CDR1 PRHDT, CDR2 FYEKMQ (reference sequence). After removal of 2 bases from V and 5 bases from J, the junction contained 5 bases not matched to a gene. This chain's CDR3 is CASSLWREGRDTQYF. The CDR3 coding sequence is TGTGCCAGCAGCTTATGGCGGGAGGGCCGAGATACGCAGTATTTT. Full variable domain (outside the CDR3, taken from reference TRBV13 and TRBJ2-3): AAGVIQSPRHLIKEKRETATLKCYPIPRHDTVYWYQQGPGQDPQFLISFYEKMQSDKGSIPDRFSAQQFSDYHSELNMSSLELGDSALYFCASSLWREGRDTQYFGPGTRLTVL.

This chain links TRBV27 with TRBJ1-4, with a possible D match to TRBD1 (6 bases). Germline V gene sequence: CDR1 MNHEY, CDR2 SMNVEV (reference sequence). Trimming cost V 6 bases and J 11 bases, with 22 bases left between them. This CDR3 spans 15 amino acids. The CDR3 sequence: CASRLAGSRGGKLFF. DNA of the CDR3: TGTGCCAGCAGACTCGCAGGTTCCAGGGGCGGTAAACTGTTTTTT.